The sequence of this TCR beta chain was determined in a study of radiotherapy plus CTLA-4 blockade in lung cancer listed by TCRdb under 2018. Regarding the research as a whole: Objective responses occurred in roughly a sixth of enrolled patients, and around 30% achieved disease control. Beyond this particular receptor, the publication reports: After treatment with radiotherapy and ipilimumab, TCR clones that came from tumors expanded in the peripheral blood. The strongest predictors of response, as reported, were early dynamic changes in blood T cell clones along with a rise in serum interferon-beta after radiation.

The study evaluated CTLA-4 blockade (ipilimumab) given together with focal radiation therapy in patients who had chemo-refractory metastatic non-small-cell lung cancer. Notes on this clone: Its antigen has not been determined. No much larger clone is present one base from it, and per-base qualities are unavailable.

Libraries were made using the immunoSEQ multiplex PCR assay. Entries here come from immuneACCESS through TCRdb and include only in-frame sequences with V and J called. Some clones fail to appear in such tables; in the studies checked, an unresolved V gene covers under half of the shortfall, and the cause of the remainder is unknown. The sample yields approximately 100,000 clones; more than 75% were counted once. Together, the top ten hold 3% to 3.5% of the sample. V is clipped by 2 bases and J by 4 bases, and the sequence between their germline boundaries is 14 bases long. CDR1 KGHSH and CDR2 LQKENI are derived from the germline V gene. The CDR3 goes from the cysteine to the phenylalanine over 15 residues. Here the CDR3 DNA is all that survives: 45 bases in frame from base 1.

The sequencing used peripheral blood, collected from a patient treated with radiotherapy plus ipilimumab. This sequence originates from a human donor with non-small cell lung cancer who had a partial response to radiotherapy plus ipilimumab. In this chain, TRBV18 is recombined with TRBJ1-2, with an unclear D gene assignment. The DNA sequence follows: TGTGCCAGCTCACCAGCAACCGCGCAACCCTATGGCTACACCTTC. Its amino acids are CASSPATAQPYGYTF.